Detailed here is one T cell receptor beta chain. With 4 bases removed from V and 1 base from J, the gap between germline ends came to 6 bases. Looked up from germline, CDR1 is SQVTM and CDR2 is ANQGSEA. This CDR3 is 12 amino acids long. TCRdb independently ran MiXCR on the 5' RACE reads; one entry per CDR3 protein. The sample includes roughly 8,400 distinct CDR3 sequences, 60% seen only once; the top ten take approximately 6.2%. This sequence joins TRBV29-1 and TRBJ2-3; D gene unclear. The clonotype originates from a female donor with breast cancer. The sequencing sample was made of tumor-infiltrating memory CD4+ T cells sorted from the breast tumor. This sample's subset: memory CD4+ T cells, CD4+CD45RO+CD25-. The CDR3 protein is CSVGQGTDTQYF. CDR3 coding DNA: TGCAGCGTTGGGCAGGGCACAGATACGCAGTATTTT.